The clone carrying this T cell receptor (beta chain) occurred a few times. Its target is unknown. Researchers made TCR cDNA using 5'RACE template switching, and this step added a universal primer site and UMIs. TCRdb independently ran MiXCR on the 5' RACE reads; one entry per CDR3 protein. The sample contains fewer than 650,000 distinct CDR3 sequences, around a fifth of which appear only once. The sample belongs to a study of T cells after yellow fever vaccination. Findings and limits, study-wide: FACS-sorted repertoires might harbor abundant contaminating clonotypes from the bulk population. Weaker overall was a secondary response that nonetheless peaked faster, on day 5 versus 15.

The clonotype originates from a young man who received the YFV17D yellow fever vaccine. Specimen: PBMCs, collected 21 days after the first yellow fever vaccination.

The CDR3 reads CASSQVMGGTDTQYF. The CDR3 DNA reads TGTGCCAGCAGCCAAGTTATGGGCGGAACAGATACGCAGTATTTT. The chain recombines TRBV3-1 with TRBJ2-3, with unresolved D. This CDR3 has 15 amino acids. Germline V gene data show CDR1 as LGHDT and CDR2 as YNNKEL (reference sequence). The V end lost 1 base, the J end lost 3 bases, and 11 bases lay between the germline ends.